This is a list of T cell receptor beta chains from one sample in a study of a mutant IDH1 vaccine in newly diagnosed glioma. Their specific antigens are unknown. Measured with immunoSEQ multiplex PCR; TCRdb has only the in-frame clones, and not every one. The sample contains under 40,000 clones, roughly nine tenths of which appear only once. Sequencing used PBMCs, obtained from a glioma patient whose treatment included an IDH1 peptide vaccine. These TCRs come from a man aged 35 to 55 with glioma. Each CDR3 is given with its conserved first and last residue. The order of the fields is V gene, clone size, J gene, D gene, CDR3 DNA, CDR3 protein. The D gene is left open where the match is weak. The listing skips clone size in some rows; elsewhere it reads once, few, many or a size class.

v_gene: TRBV6-5
abundance: -
j_gene: TRBJ1-5
d_gene: -
CDR3nt: TGTGCCAGCAGCCTCGATGGCAGGGAGGGTCAGCCCCAGCATTTT
CDR3aa: CASSLDGREGQPQHF

v_gene: TRBV19
abundance: once
j_gene: TRBJ1-5
d_gene: TRBD1
CDR3nt: TGTGCCAGCAGTTTGACAGGGAATAGCAATCAGCCCCAGCATTTT
CDR3aa: CASSLTGNSNQPQHF

v_gene: TRBV19
abundance: -
j_gene: TRBJ1-4
d_gene: TRBD1
CDR3nt: TGTGCCAGTAGGCGGACAGGGGTTAAGGCAACTAATGAAAAACTGTTTTTT
CDR3aa: CASRRTGVKATNEKLFF

v_gene: TRBV6-5
abundance: -
j_gene: TRBJ2-1
d_gene: -
CDR3nt: TGTGCCAGCAGTTACGGGTGGGCAGGTGGTGAGCAGTTCTTC
CDR3aa: CASSYGWAGGEQFF

v_gene: TRBV5-1
abundance: -
j_gene: TRBJ2-5
d_gene: -
CDR3nt: TGCGCCAGCAGCCCGGGACAGGCGGGGGGGACCCAGTACTTC
CDR3aa: CASSPGQAGGTQYF

v_gene: TRBV7-9
abundance: -
j_gene: TRBJ1-2
d_gene: -
CDR3nt: TGTGCCAGCAGCCCGGGGCGGTCCGGAGCTAACTATGGCTACACCTTC
CDR3aa: CASSPGRSGANYGYTF

v_gene: TRBV28
abundance: -
j_gene: TRBJ1-1
d_gene: TRBD1
CDR3nt: TGTGCCAGCAGTTTAGTGGCAGGGGGTTCGAACACTGAAGCTTTCTTT
CDR3aa: CASSLVAGGSNTEAFF

v_gene: TRBV27
abundance: few
j_gene: TRBJ2-5
d_gene: -
CDR3nt: TGTGCCAGCAGTCCAACCTGGGGAGCGAGGGAGACCCAGTACTTC
CDR3aa: CASSPTWGARETQYF

v_gene: TRBV7-9
abundance: -
j_gene: TRBJ1-2
d_gene: -
CDR3nt: TGTGCCAGCAGCTCAGACAGTAACTATGGCTACACCTTC
CDR3aa: CASSSDSNYGYTF

v_gene: TRBV5-1
abundance: -
j_gene: TRBJ2-1
d_gene: -
CDR3nt: TGCGCCAGCAGCTTGGCCAGGGGACTAAATGAGCAGTTCTTC
CDR3aa: CASSLARGLNEQFF

v_gene: TRBV14
abundance: -
j_gene: TRBJ2-3
d_gene: -
CDR3nt: TGTGCCAGCAGCCAAGAAGGGTTATACACAGATACGCAGTATTTT
CDR3aa: CASSQEGLYTDTQYF

v_gene: TRBV4-3
abundance: -
j_gene: TRBJ2-7
d_gene: TRBD1
CDR3nt: TGCGCCAGCAGCTCGGCGACAGGGTGGTACGAGCAGTACTTC
CDR3aa: CASSSATGWYEQYF

v_gene: TRBV30
abundance: once
j_gene: TRBJ1-1
d_gene: -
CDR3nt: TGTGCCTGGAAGTCGGTCAGACTGAACACTGAAGCTTTCTTT
CDR3aa: CAWKSVRLNTEAFF

v_gene: TRBV11-2
abundance: -
j_gene: TRBJ2-1
d_gene: TRBD2
CDR3nt: TGTGCCAGCAGCTTCTCGCTAGCGGGCAACAATGAGCAGTTCTTC
CDR3aa: CASSFSLAGNNEQFF

v_gene: TRBV6-4
abundance: -
j_gene: TRBJ2-3
d_gene: TRBD2
CDR3nt: TGTGCCAGCAGTGACTCGACTAGCGGGGGGGCAGATACGCAGTATTTT
CDR3aa: CASSDSTSGGADTQYF

v_gene: TRBV19
abundance: -
j_gene: TRBJ2-1
d_gene: -
CDR3nt: TGTGCCAGTAGTATAGCCAGGAGCTACAATGAGCAGTTCTTC
CDR3aa: CASSIARSYNEQFF

v_gene: TRBV7-2
abundance: -
j_gene: TRBJ1-1
d_gene: -
CDR3nt: TGTGCCAGCAGCTTAGATGGGCTGAACACTGAAGCTTTCTTT
CDR3aa: CASSLDGLNTEAFF

v_gene: TRBV28
abundance: once
j_gene: TRBJ1-2
d_gene: -
CDR3nt: TGTGCCAGCAGCCCGTATTTGGACACATATGGCTACACCTTC
CDR3aa: CASSPYLDTYGYTF

v_gene: TRBV30
abundance: -
j_gene: TRBJ1-1
d_gene: -
CDR3nt: TGTGCCTGGAGTGACCTTCTCTTGAGCACTGAAGCTTTCTTT
CDR3aa: CAWSDLLLSTEAFF

v_gene: TRBV6-4
abundance: -
j_gene: TRBJ1-6
d_gene: -
CDR3nt: TGTGCCAGCAGGCTAGGTAGCTCCTATAATTCACCCCTCCACTTT
CDR3aa: CASRLGSSYNSPLHF

v_gene: TRBV18
abundance: -
j_gene: TRBJ2-1
d_gene: TRBD2
CDR3nt: TGTGCCAGCTCACCAATGTGGGCGGGAGGGCCCTCCTACAATGAGCAGTTCTTC
CDR3aa: CASSPMWAGGPSYNEQFF

v_gene: TRBV2
abundance: -
j_gene: TRBJ2-3
d_gene: -
CDR3nt: TGTGCCAGCACTACCGGGACGTATAGCACAGATACGCAGTATTTT
CDR3aa: CASTTGTYSTDTQYF

v_gene: TRBV7-2
abundance: -
j_gene: TRBJ2-5
d_gene: TRBD2
CDR3nt: TGTGCCAGCAGCGCCCAGACTAGCGGGAACCCCAAGACCCAGTACTTC
CDR3aa: CASSAQTSGNPKTQYF

v_gene: TRBV28
abundance: -
j_gene: TRBJ1-5
d_gene: -
CDR3nt: TGTGCCACCCTTCCAGACCTACTTGACGGTTTGGGGCTGGGGAGCAATCAGCCCCAGCATTTT
CDR3aa: CATLPDLLDGLGLGSNQPQHF

v_gene: TRBV29-1
abundance: -
j_gene: TRBJ2-7
d_gene: TRBD2
CDR3nt: TGCAGCGTTACTAGCGGGAGTTACGAGCAGTACTTC
CDR3aa: CSVTSGSYEQYF

v_gene: TRBV11-2
abundance: -
j_gene: TRBJ2-5
d_gene: -
CDR3nt: TGTGCCAGCAGCCCGGGGTTTCAAGAGACCCAGTACTTC
CDR3aa: CASSPGFQETQYF

v_gene: TRBV19
abundance: once
j_gene: TRBJ1-1
d_gene: -
CDR3nt: TGTGCCAGTAGTAAGGGACAGAACACTGAAGCTTTCTTT
CDR3aa: CASSKGQNTEAFF

v_gene: TRBV9
abundance: -
j_gene: TRBJ2-1
d_gene: TRBD1
CDR3nt: TGTGCCAGCAGCGCAGAGGGGACAGGGAAAGCGTCCGGGCAGTTCTTC
CDR3aa: CASSAEGTGKASGQFF

v_gene: TRBV19
abundance: -
j_gene: TRBJ1-5
d_gene: TRBD1
CDR3nt: TGTGCCAGTAGTATGAGGGGGCTTTCTGGACAGCCCCAGCATTTT
CDR3aa: CASSMRGLSGQPQHF

v_gene: TRBV19
abundance: -
j_gene: TRBJ2-7
d_gene: -
CDR3nt: TGTGCCAGTAGTATAGGTCGGGACGGTTCCTACGAGCAGTACTTC
CDR3aa: CASSIGRDGSYEQYF

v_gene: TRBV5-1
abundance: -
j_gene: TRBJ2-2
d_gene: TRBD2
CDR3nt: TGCGCCAGCAGCTTGGCACGGGGACTAGCGGGAGGGCCAGACACCGGGGAGCTGTTTTTT
CDR3aa: CASSLARGLAGGPDTGELFF

v_gene: TRBV14
abundance: -
j_gene: TRBJ1-2
d_gene: TRBD1
CDR3nt: TGTGCCAGCAGCCGGGGACAGCCTAAAGCATATGGCTACACCTTC
CDR3aa: CASSRGQPKAYGYTF

v_gene: TRBV19
abundance: -
j_gene: TRBJ2-1
d_gene: -
CDR3nt: TGTGCCAGTAGTCAAGACTCATACAATGAGCAGTTCTTC
CDR3aa: CASSQDSYNEQFF

v_gene: TRBV10-1
abundance: -
j_gene: TRBJ2-2
d_gene: TRBD2
CDR3nt: TGCGCCAGCAGCCGGGACTCGATTTCGGGGGGCACCGGGGAGCTGTTTTTT
CDR3aa: CASSRDSISGGTGELFF

v_gene: TRBV19
abundance: -
j_gene: TRBJ1-6
d_gene: TRBD1
CDR3nt: TGTGCCAGTAGTTTTTCGCAGGGGGCCACCTATAATTCACCCCTCCACTTT
CDR3aa: CASSFSQGATYNSPLHF

v_gene: TRBV7-2
abundance: -
j_gene: TRBJ2-3
d_gene: TRBD2
CDR3nt: TGTGCCAGCAGCTTAGCCCTAGCGGGGTACACAGATACGCAGTATTTT
CDR3aa: CASSLALAGYTDTQYF

v_gene: TRBV19
abundance: -
j_gene: TRBJ2-6
d_gene: -
CDR3nt: TGTGCCAGTAGTAGGGGGACCGACATCTCTGGGGCCAACGTCCTGACTTTC
CDR3aa: CASSRGTDISGANVLTF

v_gene: TRBV27
abundance: -
j_gene: TRBJ1-2
d_gene: TRBD1
CDR3nt: TGTGCCAGCAGCCGAACAGGGGGCGCAGGCTATGGCTACACCTTC
CDR3aa: CASSRTGGAGYGYTF

v_gene: TRBV2
abundance: once
j_gene: TRBJ1-1
d_gene: -
CDR3nt: TGTGCCAGCAGTGAAGGGGGAAGGACTGAAGCTTTCTTT
CDR3aa: CASSEGGRTEAFF

v_gene: TRBV7-9
abundance: -
j_gene: TRBJ2-7
d_gene: -
CDR3nt: TGTGCCAGCAGCTGGCAGGACGAGCAGTACTTC
CDR3aa: CASSWQDEQYF

v_gene: TRBV19
abundance: -
j_gene: TRBJ2-5
d_gene: -
CDR3nt: TGTGCCAGTAGTCTCAATTGGGGAGAGACCCAGTACTTC
CDR3aa: CASSLNWGETQYF

v_gene: TRBV9
abundance: few
j_gene: TRBJ1-2
d_gene: -
CDR3nt: TGTGCCAGCAGCGTAGAGTCGGTGGGTAAGGGCTACACCTTC
CDR3aa: CASSVESVGKGYTF

v_gene: TRBV11-2
abundance: once
j_gene: TRBJ1-3
d_gene: -
CDR3nt: TGTGCCAGCAGCGTAGGGGTCGGGTACACCATATATTTT
CDR3aa: CASSVGVGYTIYF

v_gene: TRBV28
abundance: -
j_gene: TRBJ1-1
d_gene: -
CDR3nt: TGTGCCAGCAGTGGACAGAGCCTTAACACTGAAGCTTTCTTT
CDR3aa: CASSGQSLNTEAFF

v_gene: TRBV5-4
abundance: -
j_gene: TRBJ2-1
d_gene: -
CDR3nt: TGTGCCAGCAGCTCAACTATGGCCTCAGTTTCATCCTACAATGAGCAGTTCTTC
CDR3aa: CASSSTMASVSSYNEQFF

v_gene: TRBV4-3
abundance: -
j_gene: TRBJ2-1
d_gene: -
CDR3nt: TGCGCCAGCAGCCAGGGGGGGCAGGCGGGGAATGAGCAGTTCTTC
CDR3aa: CASSQGGQAGNEQFF